A single sample gave rise to the 10 T cell receptor beta chains below, sequenced in a study of cytomegalovirus exposure and HLA in healthy donors. The PCR was carried out with 60 Vbeta primers and 13 Jbeta primers. Data came from immunoSEQ multiplex PCR; TCRdb stores just in-frame clones and leaves some out. The sample records about 170,000 clones, about 83% being singletons. Specimen: PBMCs. These receptors originate from a girl aged 10 to 17 in good health and CMV-seropositive.

The table lists this clone with a few counts. This chain links TRBV9 with TRBJ1-2; TRBD1 aligns across 7 bases. V shed 6 bases, J shed 0 bases, and the junction held 8 bases outside the gene matches. The CDR3 is 15 residues long. CDR1 and CDR2 (germline): SGDLS, YYNGEE. The CDR3: CASTEGGSANYGYTF. CDR3 coding DNA: TGTGCCAGCACCGAAGGGGGCTCAGCTAACTATGGCTACACCTTC. The complete variable domain, with remaining parts taken from reference TRBV9 and TRBJ1-2, reads DSGVTQTPKHLITATGQRVTLRCSPRSGDLSVYWYQQSLDQGLQFLIQYYNGEERAKGNILERFSAQQFPDLHSELNLSSLELGDSALYFCASTEGGSANYGYTFGSGTRLTVV.

A few counts support this clone. V is TRBV19 and J is TRBJ1-5, with 9 bases that match TRBD1. Germline-derived CDR1 and CDR2 are LNHDA and SQIVND (reference sequence). This CDR3 is built from 14 residues. After removal of 6 bases from V and 5 bases from J, the junction contained 5 bases not matched to a gene. The CDR3 region has the DNA TGTGCCAGTAGCTCCGGGACAGGGTATCAGCCCCAGCATTTT. It encodes CASSSGTGYQPQHF.

The chain carries TRBV11-2 and TRBJ2-5; perhaps TRBD2 as D (6 bases). With the DNA end fitting TRBJ2-7 better, the J assignment may be wrong. Germline V gene data show CDR1 as SGHAT and CDR2 as FQNNGV. The CDR3 has 15 residues. This chain's CDR3 is CASSFLRGSSYEQYF. CDR3 DNA: TGTGCCAGCAGCTTCTTACGGGGGAGCTCCTACGAGCAGTACTTC.

The chain links TRBV7-9 to TRBJ1-2; D might be TRBD1 (6 bases). The V and J ends lost 0 bases and 8 bases respectively, with 10 bases between them. This CDR3 is 13 amino acids long. Germline lookup yields CDR1 SEHNR and CDR2 FQNEAQ (reference sequence). The DNA for the CDR3 is TGTGCCAGCAGCTTAGCGACAGGTCAAGGCTACACCTTC. Amino acid sequence: CASSLATGQGYTF. Combining the CDR3 with reference TRBV7-9 and TRBJ1-2 gives the whole variable domain DTGVSQNPRHKITKRGQNVTFRCDPISEHNRLYWYRQTLGQGPEFLTYFQNEAQLEKSRLLSDRFSAERPKGSFSTLEIQRTEQGDSAMYLCASSLATGQGYTFGSGTRLTVV.

The V and J genes are TRBV5-1 and TRBJ2-5; D is uncertain. The end of the DNA is better explained by TRBJ2-7, so the J call may be wrong. Germline CDR1 reads SGHRS; CDR2 reads YFSETQ. The CDR3 loop spans 12 amino acids. The CDR3 region has the DNA TGCGCCAGCAGCTTCTACGGGTACGAGCAGTACTTC. Amino acid sequence: CASSFYGYEQYF.

The chain couples TRBV25-1 to TRBJ2-5, with D perhaps matching TRBD2 (5 bases). Trimming left V 7 bases short and J 5 bases short, with 20 bases between. The germline V gene has CDR1 MGHDK and CDR2 SYGVNS. The CDR3 is 15 amino acids. The CDR3 DNA is TGTGCCAGCACCCTCACGGACGGGATGGGCGAGACCCAGTACTTC. As protein: CASTLTDGMGETQYF.

J is TRBJ1-1 and V is TRBV18, with TRBD1 matching over 8 bases. Trimming cost V 3 bases and J 0 bases; bases outside gene matches: 9. Per germline, CDR1 KGHSH and CDR2 LQKENI. The CDR3 length is 17 residues. Here the CDR3 reads CASSPPKGQALNTEAFF. CDR3 nucleotides: TGTGCCAGCTCACCGCCTAAGGGACAGGCCTTGAACACTGAAGCTTTCTTT.

This clone was seen a few times. The chain joins TRBV5-8 to TRBJ1-1; 10 positions agree with TRBD1. Unmatched junction bases numbered 8, after V lost 4 bases and J lost 5 bases. The germline V gene has CDR1 SGHTS and CDR2 YDEGEE. This CDR3 region has 15 residues. The CDR3 sequence is CASSRRQGAGTEAFF. CDR3 bases: TGTGCCAGCAGCCGGAGACAGGGGGCAGGGACTGAAGCTTTCTTT.

The rearrangement links TRBV5-4 to TRBJ1-1, with 7 positions matching TRBD1. This CDR3 contains 15 residues. J lost 1 base, V lost 4 bases, and 7 bases had no gene match. Germline V gene sequence: CDR1 SGHNT, CDR2 YYREEE (reference sequence). CDR3 loop: CASSTPWTGNTEAFF. CDR3 nucleotide sequence: TGTGCCAGCAGCACTCCGTGGACAGGGAACACTGAAGCTTTCTTT.

This clone was counted between two and nine times. The chain has TRBV15 and TRBJ2-5, with D tentatively TRBD1 (5 bases). Trimming stripped 3 bases from V and 5 bases from J, with 13 bases between. Per the germline V gene, CDR1 is LNHNV and CDR2 is YYDKDF (reference sequence). The CDR3 covers 14 residues. The CDR3 DNA follows: TGTGCCACCAGCAGTGGTAGTCGACAGGAGACCCAGTACTTC. Its protein product is CATSSGSRQETQYF.